Below, 18 T cell receptor beta chains from the same sample are listed, as sequenced in a study of blood T cells in healthy people across ages. For the second PCR, which ran for about 6 to 11 cycles, a sample-barcoded 5' primer and a J-beta primer mix were used. MiXCR was run by TCRdb on the 5' RACE reads, yielding one entry per CDR3 protein. The profile shows some 1.1 million distinct CDR3 sequences, more than 30% of them singletons. Sequenced: blood. The receptors stem from a man aged 18 to 30 in good health.

The chain links TRBV11-2 to TRBJ1-1; D is possibly TRBD1 (6 bases). The germline V gene has CDR1 SGHAT and CDR2 FQNNGV. V lost 1 base and J 3 bases, leaving 18 bases between the germline ends. This CDR3 is 17 amino acids long. As DNA, the CDR3 is TGTGCCAGCAGCTTAGGATTTGGGGGGGGGCGCGACACTGAAGCTTTCTTT. As protein: CASSLGFGGGRDTEAFF.

This clonotype was found a few times. The chain is built from TRBV10-3 and TRBJ1-1, with D hard to call. The CDR3 spans 16 residues. The germline V and J ends were trimmed by 2 bases and 5 bases, with 18 bases remaining between them. Germline lookup yields CDR1 ENHRY and CDR2 SYGVKD. The CDR3 nucleotides read TGTGCCATCAGTGAGGGAGTTGGATTTACGGGGACTGAAGCTTTCTTT. It specifies CAISEGVGFTGTEAFF.

The chain joins TRBV27 to TRBJ2-2, with a tentative D call TRBD1 (6 bases). The CDR3 extends over 16 amino acids. Germline values: CDR1 MNHEY, CDR2 SMNVEV (reference sequence). Trimming stripped 0 bases from V and 6 bases from J, with 14 bases between. The CDR3 protein is CASSLSNRVTAGELFF. In nucleotides, the CDR3 is TGTGCCAGCAGTTTATCGAACAGGGTAACTGCCGGGGAGCTGTTTTTT.

The CDR3 here is CASSSRDDGGQETQYF. The CDR3 nucleotides read TGTGCCAGCAGCTCCCGTGATGACGGAGGGCAAGAGACCCAGTACTTC. The chain is built from TRBV7-2 and TRBJ2-7, with D perhaps TRBD2 (6 bases). The last part of the DNA fits TRBJ2-5 better; the J call may be wrong. The CDR3 has 16 amino acids. In germline, CDR1 is SGHTA, CDR2 FQGNSA.

This clonotype was seen only a few times. This chain connects TRBV29-1 to TRBJ2-7, with no clear D. The CDR3 has 11 amino acids. Per germline, CDR1 SQVTM and CDR2 ANQGSEA. V lost 4 bases, J lost 4 bases, and 8 bases lay in between. CDR3 in DNA: TGCAGCGTTGTAGTGGGGTACGAGCAGTACTTC. It yields the protein CSVVVGYEQYF.

The chain carries TRBV30 and TRBJ1-2; TRBD1 agrees at 8 bases. The CDR3 is 12 residues long. CDR1 and CDR2 from the germline V gene are GTSNPN and SVGIG (reference sequence). The ends lost 3 bases at V and 7 bases at J; junction bases unmatched: 4. CDR3 sequence: CAWSVQGGGYTF. CDR3 DNA sequence: TGTGCCTGGAGCGTACAGGGGGGTGGCTACACCTTC.

Only a few counts were recorded for this clonotype. The genes are TRBV12-3 or TRBV12-4 and TRBJ2-5; 9 bases are a match to TRBD2. V lost 7 bases, J lost 1 base, and 7 bases stayed unmatched. The CDR3 is 15 amino acids. CDR3 sequence reads: CASTRLAGVQETQYF. CDR3 DNA: TGTGCCAGCACTAGATTAGCGGGAGTCCAAGAGACCCAGTACTTC.

This clonotype has only a few counts. The V call is TRBV6-2 or TRBV6-3, the J call TRBJ2-7, with D unresolved. The CDR3 contains 14 residues. Germline assignment: CDR1 MNHEY and CDR2 SVGEGT. V gave up 5 bases and J gave up 3 bases, with 14 bases separating them. This chain's CDR3 is CASSPRLGDYEQYF. The CDR3 nucleotides read TGTGCCAGCAGTCCCCGTTTGGGTGACTACGAGCAGTACTTC.

This clonotype was observed a handful of times. The rearrangement joins TRBV5-5 to TRBJ1-2, with a tentative D call TRBD1 (6 bases). The germline CDR1 and CDR2 sequences are SGHKS and YYEKEE (reference sequence). Deletions cut 4 bases from V and 8 bases from J, with 12 bases between. This CDR3 is built from 12 residues. CDR3 DNA sequence: TGTGCCAGCAGCCCCAACAGGGCGGGCTACACCTTC. Protein product: CASSPNRAGYTF.

The chain couples TRBV12-3 or TRBV12-4 to TRBJ1-2, with no clear D. V lost 6 bases to trimming and J lost 0 bases, with 8 bases between them. This CDR3 is built from 13 residues. The CDR3 DNA sequence: TGTGCCAGCAGGCGAAATACTAACTATGGCTACACCTTC. It specifies CASRRNTNYGYTF.

The J gene is TRBJ2-1, the V gene TRBV9, with TRBD2 matching 11 bases. The germline gives CDR1 SGDLS, CDR2 YYNGEE. J gave up 6 bases and V 4 bases, and 6 bases lay outside the gene matches. This CDR3 is built from 15 residues. CDR3 amino acids: CASSPGTSGINEQFF. The CDR3 nucleotides are TGTGCCAGCAGCCCCGGGACTAGCGGTATCAATGAGCAGTTCTTC.

This clonotype was detected only a few times. The chain is built from TRBV7-8 and TRBJ2-1; 9 bases match TRBD2. V lost 4 bases and J lost 9; bases outside the gene matches: 19. This CDR3 is built from 18 residues. In germline, CDR1 is SGHVS, CDR2 FQNEAQ. This chain's CDR3 is CASSSLRTSVGRGGEQFF. CDR3 coding DNA: TGTGCCAGCAGCTCTCTCCGGACTAGCGTGGGAAGGGGGGGTGAGCAGTTCTTC.

The gene calls are TRBV4-2 and TRBJ2-1; 8 nucleotides match TRBD2. This CDR3 is built from 16 residues. Germline V gives CDR1 LGHNA, CDR2 YNFKEQ. Losses at the gene ends were 6 bases for V and 3 bases for J; bases not matched to a gene: 10. For the CDR3, the DNA is TGTGCCAGCAGACCCGGGGGGGGACAAAGCTACAATGAGCAGTTCTTC. Translating gives CASRPGGGQSYNEQFF.

V gene TRBV25-1 combines with J gene TRBJ1-5; no clear D. V dropped 0 bases and J dropped 6 bases, with 9 bases sitting between them. This CDR3 has 14 residues. CDR1 MGHDK and CDR2 SYGVNS come from the germline V gene. The CDR3 nucleotides are TGTGCCAGCAGTGAATATGGATCCGGTCAGCCCCAGCATTTT. It is translated as CASSEYGSGQPQHF.

The chain joins TRBV3-1 to TRBJ1-4; the D is unclear. Germline lookup yields CDR1 LGHDT and CDR2 YNNKEL (reference sequence). V was clipped by 4 bases and J by 0 bases, with 9 bases between them. CDR3 length: 15 amino acids. This chain's CDR3 is CASSPSTATNEKLFF. The CDR3 DNA sequence: TGTGCCAGCAGCCCGTCGACTGCAACTAATGAAAAACTGTTTTTT.

The rearrangement uses TRBV5-8 and TRBJ2-1; possibly TRBD2 for D (5 bases). Germline CDR1 and CDR2: SGHTS and YDEGEE. The CDR3 loop spans 15 amino acids. V lost 6 bases and J 13 bases, leaving 26 bases between the germline ends. CDR3 sequence (DNA): TGTGCCAGCACCGACCCGGGAAGATACCAAGAGACCCAGTTCTTC. Residues: CASTDPGRYQETQFF.

The J gene is TRBJ2-4, the V gene TRBV20-1; 7 positions match TRBD2. The CDR3 extends over 20 amino acids. Trimming cost V 6 bases and J 0 bases; bases outside gene matches: 23. Germline V gene lookup returns CDR1 DFQATT and CDR2 SNEGSKA (reference sequence). CDR3 region: CSAEMGGWELNALAKNIQYF. CDR3 bases: TGCAGTGCGGAGATGGGGGGGTGGGAATTAAACGCACTAGCCAAAAACATTCAGTACTTC.

The CDR3 sequence: CASSYVGAEAFF. The CDR3 DNA reads as TGTGCCAGCAGCTACGTCGGGGCTGAAGCTTTCTTT. The gene calls are TRBV5-6 and TRBJ1-1; D ambiguous. From germline, CDR1 is SGHDT and CDR2 YYEEEE. V lost 3 bases to trimming and J lost 6 bases, with 9 bases between them. The CDR3 has 12 amino acids.